The 21 T cell receptor beta chains below all came from one sample that was sequenced in a study of blood T cell repertoires in COVID-19. Generated by immunoSEQ multiplex PCR, the TCRdb table keeps only in-frame clones and is missing some. The table has 150,000 to 200,000 clones, 89% seen once. The sample was peripheral blood. The receptor set was obtained from a young man who had recovered from COVID-19.

In its sample, this clone was seen a few times. The rearrangement uses TRBV3-1 (or the pseudogene TRBV3-2) and TRBJ1-1; D unresolved. CDR3 length: 14 amino acids. With 4 bases removed from V and 1 base from J, the gap between germline ends came to 10 bases. Germline loops: CDR1 LGHDT, CDR2 YNNKEL (reference sequence). The CDR3 is CASSRREANTEAFF. CDR3 in DNA: TGTGCCAGCAGCCGCCGAGAGGCGAACACTGAAGCTTTCTTT.

The chain carries TRBV5-4 and TRBJ2-7; 11 bases match TRBD1. Per germline, CDR1 SGHNT and CDR2 YYREEE (reference sequence). V lost 3 bases and J lost 3; bases outside the gene matches: 5. This CDR3 comprises 15 residues. CDR3 nucleotides: TGTGCCAGCAGCTCGGGACAGGGGGTGTTCTACGAGCAGTACTTC. Its protein is CASSSGQGVFYEQYF.

This clone was counted only a few times. This chain links TRBV7-2 with TRBJ1-1; 7 bases fit TRBD1. The CDR3 covers 15 residues. The trim removed 1 base at V and 4 bases at J, leaving 6 bases unmatched. Germline values: CDR1 SGHTA, CDR2 FQGNSA. The chain's CDR3 is CASSLGGGGITEAFF. DNA for the CDR3: TGTGCCAGCAGCTTAGGAGGGGGCGGAATCACTGAAGCTTTCTTT.

CDR3 nucleotides: TGTGCCAGCAGCAAAGCTCTTTCAGGGAACAATGAGCAGTTCTTC. Encoded protein: CASSKALSGNNEQFF. The rearrangement joins TRBV21-1 to TRBJ2-1; the D call TRBD1 from the table was never checked on the DNA. TRBV21-1 is classified as a pseudogene. This CDR3 is 15 amino acids long.

The chain has TRBV15 and TRBJ2-1; D call uncertain. The V end lost 1 base, the J end lost 2 bases, and 12 bases lay between the germline ends. CDR1 is LNHNV and CDR2 is YYDKDF in the germline V gene (reference sequence). CDR3 length: 16 amino acids. This CDR3 reads CATSRVYIHTYNEQFF. The CDR3 nucleotides are TGTGCCACCAGCAGAGTCTATATTCATACCTACAATGAGCAGTTCTTC.

The rearrangement uses TRBV7-9 and TRBJ1-6, with a possible D match to TRBD1 (6 bases). CDR1 and CDR2 (germline): SEHNR, FQNEAQ (reference sequence). The CDR3 length is 16 residues. The ends were cut back, 1 base at V and 7 bases at J, with 14 bases in the middle. DNA for the CDR3: TGTGCCAGCAGCTTAGTGGGAGGGGGTCAGAATTCACCCCTCCACTTT. Translation gives CASSLVGGGQNSPLHF.

The CDR3 is CATSRDRDRGYEQYF. In DNA, the CDR3 is TGTGCCACCAGCAGAGATCGGGACAGGGGTTACGAGCAGTACTTC. The chain combines TRBV15 with TRBJ2-7; 10 positions match TRBD1. Germline values: CDR1 LNHNV, CDR2 YYDKDF (reference sequence). This CDR3 has 15 residues. After removal of 0 bases from V and 4 bases from J, the junction contained 3 bases not matched to a gene.

This chain connects TRBV5-4 to TRBJ1-4, with 7 positions matching TRBD1. With V trimmed by 1 base and J by 4 bases, 1 base remained unmatched. Per the germline V gene, CDR1 is SGHNT and CDR2 is YYREEE (reference sequence). CDR3 length equals 14 residues. Here the CDR3 reads CASSLQGGNEKLFF. The CDR3, as DNA: TGTGCCAGCAGCTTGCAGGGGGGTAATGAAAAACTGTTTTTT. The variable domain in full, completed from reference TRBV5-4 and TRBJ1-4, reads ETGVTQSPTHLIKTRGQQVTLRCSSQSGHNTVSWYQQALGQGPQFIFQYYREEENGRGNFPPRFSGLQFPNYSSELNVNALELDDSALYLCASSLQGGNEKLFFGSGTQLSVL.

This rearrangement joins TRBV14 to TRBJ1-1; a possible D gene is TRBD1 (5 bases). The germline V gene has CDR1 SGHDN and CDR2 FVKESK. The CDR3 is 13 amino acids. The V gene lost 0 bases and the J gene lost 4 bases, with 6 bases spanning the gap. CDR3 sequence reads: CASSQDRGTEAFF. CDR3 sequence (DNA): TGTGCCAGCAGCCAAGATAGGGGCACTGAAGCTTTCTTT.

The chain joins TRBV28 to TRBJ2-7, with D possibly matching TRBD2 (6 bases). Per the germline V gene, CDR1 is MDHEN and CDR2 is SYDVKM. The V end was cut by 3 bases, the J end by 2 bases, with 17 bases between. The CDR3 extends over 16 amino acids. CDR3 sequence (DNA): TGTGCCAGCAGTTTTCTTGGACTATCAAACACCTACGAGCAGTACTTC. Its protein is CASSFLGLSNTYEQYF.

The CDR3 region is CASSLLGAYEQYF. In DNA, the CDR3 is TGTGCCAGCAGCTTACTCGGGGCCTACGAGCAGTACTTC. The chain joins TRBV7-9 to TRBJ2-7, with a tentative D call TRBD2 (5 bases). CDR3 length: 13 amino acids. Germline loops: CDR1 SEHNR, CDR2 FQNEAQ (reference sequence). V lost 2 bases and J lost 2, with 7 bases in between.

The chain carries TRBV19 and TRBJ1-1, with D unclear. V lost 7 bases to trimming and J lost 2 bases, with 17 bases between them. This CDR3 contains 15 residues. Germline V lookup: CDR1 LNHDA, CDR2 SQIVND (reference sequence). Here the CDR3 reads CASNTMPERNTEAFF. CDR3 in DNA: TGTGCCAGTAACACAATGCCGGAGAGAAACACTGAAGCTTTCTTT. Full variable domain (remainder filled in from reference TRBV19 and TRBJ1-1): DGGITQSPKYLFRKEGQNVTLSCEQNLNHDAMYWYRQDPGQGLRLIYYSQIVNDFQKGDIAEGYSVSREKKESFPLTVTSAQKNPTAFYLCASNTMPERNTEAFFGQGTRLTVV.

V is TRBV2 and J is TRBJ1-2, with TRBD1 as a possible D gene (6 bases). Per germline, CDR1 SNHLY and CDR2 FYNNEI. This CDR3 comprises 13 residues. V was trimmed by 4 bases and J by 7 bases, leaving 13 bases between them. The CDR3 DNA sequence: TGTGCCAGCAGTGTGGGGAGGGGGTCTGGCTACACCTTC. The encoded protein is CASSVGRGSGYTF. The variable domain in full, with the rest retrieved from reference TRBV2 and TRBJ1-2, is EPEVTQTPSHQVTQMGQEVILRCVPISNHLYFYWYRQILGQKVEFLVSFYNNEISEKSEIFDDQFSVERPDGSNFTLKIRSTKLEDSAMYFCASSVGRGSGYTFGSGTRLTVV.

The rearrangement joins TRBV28 to TRBJ2-3; 7 nucleotides agree with TRBD1. With 5 bases clipped from V and 2 bases from J, the junction kept 10 bases outside the gene matches. Germline values: CDR1 MDHEN, CDR2 SYDVKM. This CDR3 spans 16 amino acids. The CDR3 DNA follows: TGTGCCAGCAGTCCGACTGAGGGGGCCCTCACAGATACGCAGTATTTT. Residues: CASSPTEGALTDTQYF.

V gene TRBV6-5 combines with J gene TRBJ1-1, with unresolved D. V was pared by 0 bases and J by 1 base, with 6 bases between. Per germline, CDR1 MNHEY and CDR2 SVGAGI. The CDR3 consists of 14 residues. The CDR3 DNA follows: TGTGCCAGCAGTTACTCGAGCTGGAACACTGAAGCTTTCTTT. This sequence encodes CASSYSSWNTEAFF.

The chain recombines TRBV29-1 with TRBJ1-4, with 7 bases fitting TRBD1. CDR3 length equals 15 residues. Germline V CDR1 and CDR2: SQVTM, ANQGSEA. Trimming removed 7 bases from V and 4 bases from J; junction bases left unmatched: 12. CDR3 protein: CSESGQRRINEKLFF. CDR3 nucleotides: TGCAGCGAGTCGGGACAGAGAAGAATTAATGAAAAACTGTTTTTT.

The chain uses TRBV6-5 and TRBJ2-6; perhaps TRBD2 as D (5 bases). Trimming cost V 8 bases and J 0 bases, with 11 bases left between them. CDR1 and CDR2 from the germline V gene are MNHEY and SVGAGI. The CDR3 is 15 residues long. The CDR3 DNA is TGTGCCAGCGGGGTTGGAGGCTCTGGGGCCAACGTCCTGACTTTC. As protein: CASGVGGSGANVLTF.

This chain joins TRBV5-1 and TRBJ1-2; TRBD1 is a possible D gene (6 bases). CDR3 length equals 16 residues. V was shortened by 4 bases and J by 4 bases, with 20 bases between the two germline ends. Germline V gene lookup returns CDR1 SGHRS and CDR2 YFSETQ. The CDR3 loop is CASSPGGYRDVYGYTF. CDR3 sequence (DNA): TGCGCCAGCAGCCCCGGAGGTTACAGGGACGTCTATGGCTACACCTTC.

The rearrangement links TRBV19 to TRBJ2-7; D might be TRBD1 (7 bases). The CDR3 is made up of 15 amino acids. V gave up 5 bases and J gave up 2 bases, with 16 bases separating them. The germline V gene has CDR1 LNHDA and CDR2 SQIVND (reference sequence). CDR3 residues: CASSPLVRGAYEQYF. The CDR3 coding sequence is TGTGCCAGTAGTCCCCTAGTCAGGGGGGCCTACGAGCAGTACTTC.

V and J are TRBV3-1 (or the pseudogene TRBV3-2) and TRBJ2-7, with D maybe TRBD1 (6 bases). Per the germline V gene, CDR1 is LGHDT and CDR2 is YNNKEL (reference sequence). Deletions cut 3 bases from V and 2 bases from J, with 11 bases between. This CDR3 contains 14 residues. The CDR3: CASSQQGNPYEQYF. The DNA for the CDR3 is TGTGCCAGCAGCCAGCAGGGGAATCCCTACGAGCAGTACTTC.

V gene TRBV7-2 combines with J gene TRBJ2-5; D is undetermined. V was pared by 5 bases and J by 2 bases, with 3 bases between. CDR1 is SGHTA, CDR2 FQGNSA, per germline. This CDR3 region has 11 residues. Written as DNA, the CDR3 is TGTGCCAGCAGCCAGCAAGAGACCCAGTACTTC. Translating gives CASSQQETQYF.